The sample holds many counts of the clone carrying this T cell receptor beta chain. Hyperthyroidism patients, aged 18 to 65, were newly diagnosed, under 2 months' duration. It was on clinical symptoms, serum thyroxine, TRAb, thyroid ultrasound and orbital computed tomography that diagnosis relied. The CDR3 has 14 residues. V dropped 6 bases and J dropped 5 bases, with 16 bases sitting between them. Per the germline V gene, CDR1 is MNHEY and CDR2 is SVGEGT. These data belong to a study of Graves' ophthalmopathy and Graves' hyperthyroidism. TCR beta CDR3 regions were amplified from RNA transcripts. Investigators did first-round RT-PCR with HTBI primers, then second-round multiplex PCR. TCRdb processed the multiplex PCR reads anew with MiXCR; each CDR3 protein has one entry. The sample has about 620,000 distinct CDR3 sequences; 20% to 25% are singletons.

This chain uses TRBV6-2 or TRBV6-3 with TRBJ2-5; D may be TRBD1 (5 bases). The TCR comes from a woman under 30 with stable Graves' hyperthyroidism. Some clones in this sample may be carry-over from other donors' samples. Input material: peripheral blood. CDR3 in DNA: TGTGCCAGCAGCCGCCAGGGCCTGGTGGAGACCCAGTACTTC. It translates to CASSRQGLVETQYF.